The 14 T cell receptor beta chains given below trace back to one sample, sequenced in a study of OX40 agonist ivuxolimab in advanced cancers. Repertoires were generated with immunoSEQ multiplex PCR, while TCRdb's copy carries only in-frame clones and drops some. Found here are about 71,000 clones, 91% of them singletons; the top ten hold about 15%. The sample was CD4+ or CD8+ T cells sorted from blood, taken in a trial of the OX40 agonist ivuxolimab. The receptor source for this set is an adult with an advanced solid tumor such as melanoma, head and neck, liver or kidney cancer.

The chain recombines TRBV18 with TRBJ2-1; unclear D gene. Germline CDR1 reads KGHSH; CDR2 reads LQKENI. Trimming removed 2 bases at V and 8 bases at J, with 19 bases between. This CDR3 has 16 amino acids. For the CDR3, the DNA is TGTGCCAGCTCACCATCTCGACCTGACCCTCTTTATGAGCAGTTCTTC. As protein: CASSPSRPDPLYEQFF.

V is TRBV10-2 and J is TRBJ2-7; D remains unclear. Trimming stripped 2 bases from V and 2 bases from J, with 10 bases between. The CDR3 totals 14 residues. Looked up from germline, CDR1 is WSHSY and CDR2 is SAAADI. This CDR3 reads CASSERSVAYEQYF. The CDR3 region has the DNA TGCGCCAGCAGTGAGAGGTCGGTTGCCTACGAGCAGTACTTC.

The chain joins TRBV7-3 to TRBJ1-1; 7 positions match TRBD1. Germline CDR1 SGHTA, CDR2 FQGTGA. The V gene end was trimmed by 6 bases and the J gene end by 0 bases; junction bases not matched to a gene: 7. This CDR3 comprises 15 residues. CDR3 sequence reads: CASRGTAYMNTEAFF. In DNA form, the CDR3 reads TGTGCCAGCAGGGGGACAGCCTACATGAACACTGAAGCTTTCTTT.

The CDR3 DNA reads as TGTGCCAGCAGCTTAGAGGGTGGTGAGACCCAGTACTTC. Protein: CASSLEGGETQYF. The genes are TRBV13 and TRBJ2-5; D is uncertain. Deletions cut 1 base from V and 5 bases from J, with 8 bases between. The CDR3 runs 13 residues. Germline V gene lookup returns CDR1 PRHDT and CDR2 FYEKMQ (reference sequence).

This rearrangement joins TRBV15 to TRBJ1-2; D remains ambiguous. Germline V gene data show CDR1 as LNHNV and CDR2 as YYDKDF (reference sequence). The CDR3 is 16 residues long. V was clipped by 2 bases and J by 6 bases, with 19 bases between them. CDR3 in DNA: TGTGCCACCAGCAGACCGGGTGGCAGAGCAAGGGATGGCTACACCTTC. Its protein product is CATSRPGGRARDGYTF.

This rearrangement joins TRBV19 to TRBJ2-2; maybe TRBD1 (5 bases). Germline CDR1 reads LNHDA; CDR2 reads SQIVND (reference sequence). V was clipped by 3 bases and J by 2 bases, with 10 bases between them. The CDR3 runs to 15 residues. The CDR3 sequence is CASSIFQGNTGELFF. Here the CDR3 DNA reads TGTGCCAGTAGTATTTTTCAGGGTAACACCGGGGAGCTGTTTTTT.

This clone was counted a few times. The chain joins TRBV27 to TRBJ2-7, with D perhaps being TRBD1 or TRBD2 (5 bases each). This CDR3 has 15 amino acids. V was pared by 2 bases and J by 0 bases, with 11 bases between. Germline V lookup: CDR1 MNHEY, CDR2 SMNVEV (reference sequence). The DNA for the CDR3 is TGTGCCAGCAGTTTAGGGGGTCCATCCTCCTACGAGCAGTACTTC. Encoded protein: CASSLGGPSSYEQYF.

V is TRBV4-3 and J is TRBJ2-7; D call uncertain. Trimming cost V 2 bases and J 3 bases, with 14 bases left between them. This CDR3 has 15 amino acids. CDR1 LGHNA and CDR2 YSLEER come from the germline V gene. CDR3 nucleotide sequence: TGCGCCAGCAGCCAATCGTCTGTGGGTGACTACGAGCAGTACTTC. Protein: CASSQSSVGDYEQYF.

V gene TRBV5-5 combines with J gene TRBJ1-4; 7 nucleotides line up with TRBD1. Germline V gene data show CDR1 as SGHKS and CDR2 as YYEKEE (reference sequence). There are 12 residues in the CDR3. With V trimmed by 4 bases and J by 7 bases, 1 base remained unmatched. The CDR3 nucleotides are TGTGCCAGCAGCGGGACAGTTGAAAAACTGTTTTTT. Translation gives CASSGTVEKLFF.

J is TRBJ2-5 and V is TRBV11-2; no clear D gene. Germline CDR1 SGHAT, CDR2 FQNNGV. V was shortened by 1 base and J by 3 bases, with 15 bases between the two germline ends. The CDR3 covers 16 residues. The CDR3 reads CASSLGNRRPEETQYF. As DNA, the CDR3 is TGTGCCAGCAGCTTAGGGAACCGGCGGCCCGAAGAGACCCAGTACTTC.

A word on this clone: Sequence at one end of the junction differs from germline and may be a read error. The chain is built from TRBV28 and TRBJ2-2; TRBD1 is a possible D gene (6 bases). The CDR3 runs 13 residues. Germline V CDR1 and CDR2: MDHEN, SYDVKM. CDR3 in DNA: TGTGCCAGCAGTTTAAGGGGGTCCGGGAAGCTGTTTTTT. Translation: CASSLRGSGKLFF.

This sequence joins TRBV4-1 and TRBJ1-2; D not resolved. The V end lost 1 base, the J end lost 11 bases, and 20 bases lay between the germline ends. Germline V gene data show CDR1 as MGHRA and CDR2 as YSYEKL. This CDR3 has 15 residues. CDR3 protein: CASSQVGEGDWRYTF. CDR3 DNA: TGCGCCAGCAGCCAAGTTGGGGAGGGAGACTGGCGGTACACCTTC.

The rearrangement joins TRBV14 to TRBJ2-1; D remains unclear. V was clipped by 2 bases and J by 4 bases, with 6 bases between them. CDR1 SGHDN and CDR2 FVKESK come from the germline V gene. This CDR3 contains 13 residues. This chain's CDR3 is CASSQNPYNEQFF. In DNA, the CDR3 is TGTGCCAGCAGCCAAAACCCTTACAATGAGCAGTTCTTC.

This clone has a single count. The chain combines TRBV25-1 with TRBJ2-1, with no clear D. V was cut by 0 bases and J by 6 bases, with 9 bases left in between. Germline CDR1 MGHDK, CDR2 SYGVNS. The CDR3 loop spans 14 amino acids. CDR3 region: CASSEYGSSNEQFF. As DNA, the CDR3 is TGTGCCAGCAGTGAATATGGCAGCTCCAATGAGCAGTTCTTC.